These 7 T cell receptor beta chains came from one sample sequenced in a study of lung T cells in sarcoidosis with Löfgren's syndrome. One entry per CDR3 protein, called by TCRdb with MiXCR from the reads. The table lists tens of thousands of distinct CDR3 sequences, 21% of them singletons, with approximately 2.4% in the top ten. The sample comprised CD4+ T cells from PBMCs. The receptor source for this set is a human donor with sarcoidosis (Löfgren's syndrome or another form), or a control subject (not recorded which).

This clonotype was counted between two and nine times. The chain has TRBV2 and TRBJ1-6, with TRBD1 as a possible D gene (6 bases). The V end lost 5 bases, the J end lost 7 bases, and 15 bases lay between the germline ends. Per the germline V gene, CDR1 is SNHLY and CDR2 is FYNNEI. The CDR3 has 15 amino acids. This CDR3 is CASSKGGGLNSPLHF. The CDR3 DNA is TGTGCCAGCAGTAAGGGGGGGGGTTTGAATTCACCCCTCCACTTT.

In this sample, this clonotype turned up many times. Here the CDR3 DNA reads TGCAGTGCTAGAAGTAGCGGAACCTACCCCGGCGCGGAGACCCAGTACTTC. It specifies CSARSSGTYPGAETQYF. The J gene is TRBJ2-5, the V gene TRBV20-1, with D maybe TRBD2 (6 bases). V lost 2 bases to trimming and J lost 5 bases, with 24 bases between them. The CDR3 spans 17 residues. The germline V gene has CDR1 DFQATT and CDR2 SNEGSKA (reference sequence).

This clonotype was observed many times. CDR3 DNA sequence: TGCAGTGCTAGAGAAGGGACAGGGAGTGAGCAGTTCTTC. This gives the protein CSAREGTGSEQFF. The chain recombines TRBV20-1 with TRBJ2-1; 9 bases are a match to TRBD1. V lost 0 bases, J lost 9 bases, and 3 bases stayed unmatched. CDR3 length: 13 residues. Germline CDR1 DFQATT, CDR2 SNEGSKA (reference sequence).

The CDR3 coding sequence is TGTGCCAGCAGCCCCTCGAAGGAGGGATTTGGAAACACCATATATTTT. It is translated as CASSPSKEGFGNTIYF. The V and J genes are TRBV3-1 and TRBJ1-3; no definite D call. The V end lost 4 bases, the J end lost 3 bases, and 16 bases lay between the germline ends. The CDR3 totals 16 residues. CDR1 and CDR2 (germline): LGHDT, YNNKEL (reference sequence).

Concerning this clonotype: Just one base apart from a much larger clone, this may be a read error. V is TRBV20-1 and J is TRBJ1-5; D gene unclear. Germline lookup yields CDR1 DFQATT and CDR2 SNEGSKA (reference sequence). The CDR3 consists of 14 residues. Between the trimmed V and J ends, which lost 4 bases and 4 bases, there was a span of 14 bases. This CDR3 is CSAMLPVGNQPQHF. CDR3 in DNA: TGCAGTGCTATGTTACCCGTAGGGAATCAGCCCCAGCATTTT.

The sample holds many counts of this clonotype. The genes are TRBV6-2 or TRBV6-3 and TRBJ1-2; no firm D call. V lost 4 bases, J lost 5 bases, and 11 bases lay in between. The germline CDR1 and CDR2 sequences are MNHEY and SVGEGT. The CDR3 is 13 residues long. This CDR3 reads CASSLARRYGYTF. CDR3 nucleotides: TGTGCCAGCAGTTTGGCCAGGCGGTATGGCTACACCTTC.

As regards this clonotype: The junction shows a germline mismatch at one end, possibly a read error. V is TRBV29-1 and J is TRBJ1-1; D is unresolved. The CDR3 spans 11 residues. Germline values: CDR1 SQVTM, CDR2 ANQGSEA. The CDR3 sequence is CSVRPNTEAFF. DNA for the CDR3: TGCAGCGTGAGGCCGAACACTGAGGCTTTCTTT.